This T cell receptor (beta chain) was documented in a study of identical twins. Notes on the study in general: Fewer insertions marked abundant cord blood beta clonotypes; young adult naive trended weakly, memory not at all. Models predicted less out-of-frame TCR alpha sharing in monozygotic twins than was found.

Trimming left V 4 bases short and J 5 bases short, with 20 bases between. Germline CDR1 is LGHNA and CDR2 is YNFKEQ. The CDR3 consists of 17 residues. Template switching (which added a universal primer site) was used, and cDNA carried unique molecular identifiers. TCRdb re-analysed the 5' RACE reads in MiXCR, keeping a single row per CDR3 protein. This table has 1.5 million to 2 million distinct CDR3 sequences, about 31% appearing once. Comments on this clonotype: Its antigen is still unknown.

The chain recombines TRBV4-2 with TRBJ2-2; the D gene is possibly TRBD1 (6 bases). Sequencing used cord blood. The receptor's source is a newborn girl in good health. The CDR3 bases are TGTGCCAGCAGCCCCACTCCTAAGACAGGAAGTACCGGGGAGCTGTTTTTT. Translating it yields CASSPTPKTGSTGELFF.